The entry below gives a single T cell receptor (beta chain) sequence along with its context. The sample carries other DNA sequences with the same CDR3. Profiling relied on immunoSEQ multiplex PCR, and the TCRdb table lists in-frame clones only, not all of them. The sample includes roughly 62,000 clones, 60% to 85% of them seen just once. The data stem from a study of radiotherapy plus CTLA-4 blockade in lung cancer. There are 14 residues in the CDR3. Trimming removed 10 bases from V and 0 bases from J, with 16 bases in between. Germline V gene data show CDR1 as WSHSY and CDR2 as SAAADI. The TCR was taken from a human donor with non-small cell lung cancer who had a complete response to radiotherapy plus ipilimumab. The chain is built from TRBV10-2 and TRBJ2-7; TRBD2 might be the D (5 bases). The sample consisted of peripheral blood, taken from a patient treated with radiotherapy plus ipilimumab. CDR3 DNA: TGCGCCACTATCCCAGGACTCCCCTCCTACGAGCAGTACTTC. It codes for CATIPGLPSYEQYF.